Reported below is one T cell receptor beta chain. Original methodology: Amplification of reference gene primers was used by the study to estimate nucleated cell counts. The method was immunoSEQ multiplex PCR; TCRdb's version includes in-frame clones alone and lacks a portion of them. For V, J and clone size, that table is used; D and trimming come from the DNA. The sample has fewer than 450,000 clones; about 87% are singletons. Per germline, CDR1 GTSNPN and CDR2 SVGIG (reference sequence). V shed 2 bases, J shed 1 base, and the junction held 7 bases outside the gene matches. The CDR3 contains 15 residues. The data were obtained in a study of blood T cell repertoires in COVID-19. Overall study: From the United States, Italy and Spain came samples of acute and convalescent COVID-19. PBMCs, B-cell-depleted T cells, or T cells were the source of the cDNA or gDNA that made up the material.

Patients from Seattle were sampled longitudinally, starting during active infection. The sequencing input was peripheral blood. The rearrangement uses TRBV30 and TRBJ2-5, with 7 bases aligning to TRBD1. The origin of this receptor is a woman aged 50 to 60 with COVID-19, enrolled during active disease. Written as DNA, the CDR3 is TGTGCCTGGAGTATGGGACAGAAATTCCAAGAGACCCAGTACTTC. Its translation: CAWSMGQKFQETQYF.